The entry below gives a single TCR beta chain sequence along with its context. CDR3-region Arm-PCR and iRepertoire HTBI primers produced the TCR beta libraries. Using its own MiXCR run on the multiplex PCR reads, TCRdb lists one record per CDR3 protein. The sample consists of nearly 350,000 distinct CDR3 sequences, around a fifth of them appearing once. The sample is drawn from a study of regulatory T cells in long-lasting Graves disease. The sample's time point: persistent/refractory GD, antithyroid drugs over 5 years with positive TRAb. Scientists built the TCR library using RNA that was extracted from PBMCs. Trimming cost V 2 bases and J 13 bases, with 26 bases left between them. This CDR3 is 15 amino acids long. CDR1 and CDR2 (germline): DFQATT, SNEGSKA (reference sequence).

The chain combines TRBV20-1 with TRBJ1-2, with a possible D match to TRBD1 (6 bases). This TCR was recovered from a female donor with Graves disease. Sequences were derived from peripheral blood mononuclear cells (PBMCs), sampled when the disease was refractory, from a patient treated with antithyroid drugs. CDR3: CSARIMDSYGRTITF. As DNA, the CDR3 is TGCAGTGCTAGAATAATGGACAGCTATGGCCGAACAATCACCTTC.